This T cell receptor (beta chain) is drawn from a study of cytomegalovirus exposure and HLA in healthy donors. Study-wide results and limits: Certain indistinguishable V segments, among them TRBV6-2 and TRBV6-3, were excluded. The authors later linked a missense DCLRE1C variant to TCR beta V- and J-gene trimming. HLA-A and HLA-B allele assignments for most subjects were reportedly predicted accurately using TCR beta sequences.

PCR used 60 Vbeta primers and 13 Jbeta primers. Profiling relied on immunoSEQ multiplex PCR, and the TCRdb table lists in-frame clones only, not all of them. This sample has 150,000 to 200,000 clones; around 75% occur once, and the top ten carry 1.5% to 2%. In regard to this clone: Its cognate antigen is unknown.

Germline CDR1 reads MNHEY; CDR2 reads SMNVEV (reference sequence). Trimming took 3 bases from V and 5 from J, leaving 10 bases between them. The CDR3 is made up of 13 amino acids. The chain is built from TRBV27 and TRBJ2-5; TRBD1 is a possible D gene (5 bases). The sequenced sample consisted of PBMCs. This TCR derives from a woman between 45 and 65 years old in good health and CMV-seronegative. This CDR3 reads CASSFRPGETQYF. The DNA for the CDR3 is TGTGCCAGCAGTTTCCGTCCAGGGGAGACCCAGTACTTC.